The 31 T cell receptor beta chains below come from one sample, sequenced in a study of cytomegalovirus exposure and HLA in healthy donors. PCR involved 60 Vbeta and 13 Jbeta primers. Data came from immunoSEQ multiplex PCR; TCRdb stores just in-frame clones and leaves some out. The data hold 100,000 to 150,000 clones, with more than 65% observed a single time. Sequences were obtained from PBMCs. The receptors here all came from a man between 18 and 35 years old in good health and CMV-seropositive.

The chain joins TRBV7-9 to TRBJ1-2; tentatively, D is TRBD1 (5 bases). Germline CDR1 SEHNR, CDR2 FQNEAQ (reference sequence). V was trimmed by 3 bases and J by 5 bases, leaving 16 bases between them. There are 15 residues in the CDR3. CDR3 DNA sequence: TGTGCCAGCAGCTTGGAGTTGGGTAGGGGATATGGCTACACCTTC. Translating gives CASSLELGRGYGYTF.

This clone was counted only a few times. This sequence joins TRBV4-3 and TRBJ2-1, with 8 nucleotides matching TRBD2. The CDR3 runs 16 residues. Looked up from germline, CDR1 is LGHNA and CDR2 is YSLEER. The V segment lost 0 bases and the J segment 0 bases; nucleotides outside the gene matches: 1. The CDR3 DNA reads TGCGCCAGCAGCCAAGATCTAGCGGGCTCCTACAATGAGCAGTTCTTC. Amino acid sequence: CASSQDLAGSYNEQFF.

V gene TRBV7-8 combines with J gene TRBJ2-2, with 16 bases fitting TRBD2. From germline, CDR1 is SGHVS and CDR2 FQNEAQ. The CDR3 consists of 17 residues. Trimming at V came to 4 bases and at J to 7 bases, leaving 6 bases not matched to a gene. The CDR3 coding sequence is TGTGCCAGCAGCTCCGGGACTAGCGGGGGGGCGGTCGGGGAGCTGTTTTTT. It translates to CASSSGTSGGAVGELFF.

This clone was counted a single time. CDR3 sequence: CASSPAGATFYEQYF. The CDR3, as DNA: TGTGCCAGCAGTCCCGCTGGGGCCACCTTCTACGAGCAGTACTTC. The chain has TRBV6-5 and TRBJ2-7, with a weak D call TRBD1 (5 bases). With 5 bases removed from V and 3 bases from J, the gap between germline ends came to 17 bases. The CDR3 has 15 amino acids. Germline CDR1 and CDR2: MNHEY and SVGAGI.

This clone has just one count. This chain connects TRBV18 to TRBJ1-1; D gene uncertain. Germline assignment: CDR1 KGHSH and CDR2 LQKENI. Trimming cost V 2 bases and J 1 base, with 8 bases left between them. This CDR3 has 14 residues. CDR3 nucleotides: TGTGCCAGCTCACCAGATAGAGGGAACACTGAAGCTTTCTTT. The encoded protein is CASSPDRGNTEAFF.

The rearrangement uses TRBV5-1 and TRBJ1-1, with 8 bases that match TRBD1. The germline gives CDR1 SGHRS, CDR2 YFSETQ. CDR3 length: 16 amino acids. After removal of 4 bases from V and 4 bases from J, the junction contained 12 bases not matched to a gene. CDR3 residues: CASSPSARTGRTEAFF. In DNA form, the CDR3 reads TGCGCCAGCAGCCCCAGTGCCCGGACAGGGCGCACTGAAGCTTTCTTT.

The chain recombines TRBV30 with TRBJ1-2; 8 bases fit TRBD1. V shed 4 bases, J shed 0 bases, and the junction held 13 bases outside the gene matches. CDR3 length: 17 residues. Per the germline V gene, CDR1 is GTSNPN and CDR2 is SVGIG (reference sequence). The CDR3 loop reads CAWTLGQGRGANYGYTF. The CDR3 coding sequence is TGTGCCTGGACCCTAGGACAGGGAAGGGGAGCTAACTATGGCTACACCTTC.

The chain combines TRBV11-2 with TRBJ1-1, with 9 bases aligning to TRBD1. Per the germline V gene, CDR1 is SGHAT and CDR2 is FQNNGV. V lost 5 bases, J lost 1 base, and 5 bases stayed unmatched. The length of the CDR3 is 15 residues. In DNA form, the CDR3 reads TGTGCCAGCAGCCCTAGGACAGGGGAGAACACTGAAGCTTTCTTT. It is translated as CASSPRTGENTEAFF. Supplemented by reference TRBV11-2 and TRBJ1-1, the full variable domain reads EAGVAQSPRYKIIEKRQSVAFWCNPISGHATLYWYQQILGQGPKLLIQFQNNGVVDDSQLPKDRFSAERLKGVDSTLKIQPAKLEDSAVYLCASSPRTGENTEAFFGQGTRLTVV.

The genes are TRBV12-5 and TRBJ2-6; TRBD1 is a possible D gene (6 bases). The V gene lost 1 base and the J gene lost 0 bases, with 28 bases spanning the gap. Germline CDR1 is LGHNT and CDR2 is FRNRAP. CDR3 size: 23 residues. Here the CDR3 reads CASGLGPQGAGALTYSGANVLTF. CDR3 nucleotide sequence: TGTGCTAGTGGTTTGGGGCCACAAGGGGCAGGGGCCCTCACCTACTCTGGGGCCAACGTCCTGACTTTC. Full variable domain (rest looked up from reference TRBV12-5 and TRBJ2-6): DARVTQTPRHKVTEMGQEVTMRCQPILGHNTVFWYRQTMMQGLELLAYFRNRAPLDDSGMPKDRFSAEMPDATLATLKIQPSEPRDSAVYFCASGLGPQGAGALTYSGANVLTFGAGSRLTVL.

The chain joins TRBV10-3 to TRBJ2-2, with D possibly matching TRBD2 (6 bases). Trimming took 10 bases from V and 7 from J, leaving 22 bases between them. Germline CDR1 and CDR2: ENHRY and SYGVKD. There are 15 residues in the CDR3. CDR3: CATSHPGGRNGELFF. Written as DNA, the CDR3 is TGTGCCACATCGCATCCCGGGGGACGGAACGGGGAGCTGTTTTTT.

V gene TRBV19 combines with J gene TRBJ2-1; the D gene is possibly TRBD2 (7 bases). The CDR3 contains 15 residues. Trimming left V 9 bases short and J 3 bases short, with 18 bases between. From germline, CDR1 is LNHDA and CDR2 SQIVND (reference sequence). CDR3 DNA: TGTGCCAGCAGTCGCACGGGGGGCGACTACAATGAGCAGTTCTTC. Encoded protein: CASSRTGGDYNEQFF.

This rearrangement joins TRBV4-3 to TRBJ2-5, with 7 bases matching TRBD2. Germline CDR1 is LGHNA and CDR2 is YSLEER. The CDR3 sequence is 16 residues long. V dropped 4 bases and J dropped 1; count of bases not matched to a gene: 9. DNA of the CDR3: TGCGCCAGCAGCCCAGCATACCCTAGCGGCCAAGAGACCCAGTACTTC. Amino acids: CASSPAYPSGQETQYF.

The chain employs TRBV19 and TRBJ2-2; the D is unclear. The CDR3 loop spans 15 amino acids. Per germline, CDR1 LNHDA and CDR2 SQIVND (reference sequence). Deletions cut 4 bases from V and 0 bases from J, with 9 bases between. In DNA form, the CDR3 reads TGTGCCAGTAGTACAGAAATAACGAACACCGGGGAGCTGTTTTTT. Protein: CASSTEITNTGELFF.

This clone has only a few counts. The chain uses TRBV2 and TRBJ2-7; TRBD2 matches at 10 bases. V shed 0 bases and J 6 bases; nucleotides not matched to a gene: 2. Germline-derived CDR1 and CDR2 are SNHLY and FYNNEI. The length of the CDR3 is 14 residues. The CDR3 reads CASSEAAGGSEQYF. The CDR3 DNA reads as TGTGCCAGCAGTGAAGCAGCGGGGGGGTCCGAGCAGTACTTC.

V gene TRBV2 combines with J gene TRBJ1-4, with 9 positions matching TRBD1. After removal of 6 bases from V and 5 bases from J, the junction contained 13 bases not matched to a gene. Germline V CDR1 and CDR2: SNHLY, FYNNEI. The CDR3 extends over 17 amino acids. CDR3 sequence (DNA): TGTGCCAGCAGAGGAGGGACAGGGAACGAGCGGAATGAAAAACTGTTTTTT. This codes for CASRGGTGNERNEKLFF.

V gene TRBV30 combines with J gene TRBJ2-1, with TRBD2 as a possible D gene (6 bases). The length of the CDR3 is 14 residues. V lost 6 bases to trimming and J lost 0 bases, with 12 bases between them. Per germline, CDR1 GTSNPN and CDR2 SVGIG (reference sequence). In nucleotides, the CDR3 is TGTGCCTGTCCGCTAGCGAGCTCCTACAATGAGCAGTTCTTC. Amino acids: CACPLASSYNEQFF.

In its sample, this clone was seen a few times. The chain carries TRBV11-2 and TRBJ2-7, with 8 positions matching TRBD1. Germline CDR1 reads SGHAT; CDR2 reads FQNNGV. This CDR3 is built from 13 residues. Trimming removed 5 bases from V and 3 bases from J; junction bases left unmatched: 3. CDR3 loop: CASSLGTGYEQYF. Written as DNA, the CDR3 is TGTGCCAGCAGCCTAGGGACAGGCTACGAGCAGTACTTC.

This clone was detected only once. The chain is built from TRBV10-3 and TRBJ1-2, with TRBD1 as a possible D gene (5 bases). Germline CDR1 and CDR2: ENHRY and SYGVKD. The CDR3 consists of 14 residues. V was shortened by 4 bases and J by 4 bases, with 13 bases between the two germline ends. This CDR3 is CAISAEQGAYGYTF. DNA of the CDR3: TGTGCCATCAGTGCGGAGCAGGGCGCCTATGGCTACACCTTC.

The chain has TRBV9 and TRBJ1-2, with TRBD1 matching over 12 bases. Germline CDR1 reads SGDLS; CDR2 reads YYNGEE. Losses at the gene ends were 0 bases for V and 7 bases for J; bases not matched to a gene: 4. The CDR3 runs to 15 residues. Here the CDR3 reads CASSVEGQGALGYTF. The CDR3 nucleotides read TGTGCCAGCAGCGTAGAGGGACAGGGGGCGCTTGGCTACACCTTC.

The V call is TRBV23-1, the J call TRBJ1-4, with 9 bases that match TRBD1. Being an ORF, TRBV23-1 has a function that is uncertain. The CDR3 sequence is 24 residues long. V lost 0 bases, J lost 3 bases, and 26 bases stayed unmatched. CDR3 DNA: TGCGCCAGCAGTCAATCGTGGGGGGGACAGGGTTTCCATTGCTGCCCCCGGCCTAATGAAAAACTGTTTTTT. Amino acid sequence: CASSQSWGGQGFHCCPRPNEKLFF.

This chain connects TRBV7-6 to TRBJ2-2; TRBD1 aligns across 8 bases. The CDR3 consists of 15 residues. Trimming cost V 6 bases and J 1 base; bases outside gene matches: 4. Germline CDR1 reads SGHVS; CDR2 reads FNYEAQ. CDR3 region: CASRPGTGNTGELFF. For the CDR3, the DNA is TGTGCCAGCAGACCCGGGACAGGGAACACCGGGGAGCTGTTTTTT.

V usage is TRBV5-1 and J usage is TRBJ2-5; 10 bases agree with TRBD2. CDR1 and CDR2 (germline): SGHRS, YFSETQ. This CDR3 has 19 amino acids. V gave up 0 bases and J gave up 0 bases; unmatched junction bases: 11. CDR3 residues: CASSLVAVAGGRYQETQYF. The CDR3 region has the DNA TGCGCCAGCAGCTTGGTGGCAGTAGCGGGGGGACGGTACCAAGAGACCCAGTACTTC.

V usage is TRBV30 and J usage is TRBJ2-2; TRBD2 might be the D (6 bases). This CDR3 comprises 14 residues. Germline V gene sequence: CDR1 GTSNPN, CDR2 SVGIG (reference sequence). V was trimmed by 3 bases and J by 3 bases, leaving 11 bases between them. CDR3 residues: CAWSRGWDTGELFF. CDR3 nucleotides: TGTGCCTGGAGCCGGGGGTGGGACACCGGGGAGCTGTTTTTT.

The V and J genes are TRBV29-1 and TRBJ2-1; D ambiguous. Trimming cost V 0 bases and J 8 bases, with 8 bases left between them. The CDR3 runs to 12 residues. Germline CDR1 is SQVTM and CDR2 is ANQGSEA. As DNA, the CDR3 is TGCAGCGTTGAAGATTCCTCGGATGAGCAGTTCTTC. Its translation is CSVEDSSDEQFF.

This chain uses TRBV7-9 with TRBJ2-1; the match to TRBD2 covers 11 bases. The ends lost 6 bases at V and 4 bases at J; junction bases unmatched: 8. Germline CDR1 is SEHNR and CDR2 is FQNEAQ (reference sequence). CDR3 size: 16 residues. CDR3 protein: CASSLTRTSGYNEQFF. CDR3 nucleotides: TGTGCCAGCAGTCTAACCCGGACTAGCGGGTACAATGAGCAGTTCTTC.

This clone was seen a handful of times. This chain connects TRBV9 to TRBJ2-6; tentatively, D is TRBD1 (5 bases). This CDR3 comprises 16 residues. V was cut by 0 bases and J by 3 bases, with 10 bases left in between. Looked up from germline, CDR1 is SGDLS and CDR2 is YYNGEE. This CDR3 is CASSVDVGVGANVLTF. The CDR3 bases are TGTGCCAGCAGCGTAGATGTAGGGGTTGGGGCCAACGTCCTGACTTTC.

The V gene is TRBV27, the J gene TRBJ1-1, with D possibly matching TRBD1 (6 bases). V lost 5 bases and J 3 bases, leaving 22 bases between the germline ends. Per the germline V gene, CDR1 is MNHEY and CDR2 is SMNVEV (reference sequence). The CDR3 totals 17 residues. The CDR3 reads CASSPWTDQFRYTEAFF. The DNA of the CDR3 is TGTGCCAGCAGTCCCTGGACAGACCAGTTTCGTTACACTGAAGCTTTCTTT.

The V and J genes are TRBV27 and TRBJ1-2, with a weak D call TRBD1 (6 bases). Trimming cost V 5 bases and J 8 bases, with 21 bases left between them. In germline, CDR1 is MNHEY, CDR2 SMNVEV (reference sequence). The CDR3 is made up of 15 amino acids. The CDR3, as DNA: TGTGCCAGCAGTCCCTCACCGGGACATAGTTACGGCTACACCTTC. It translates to CASSPSPGHSYGYTF.

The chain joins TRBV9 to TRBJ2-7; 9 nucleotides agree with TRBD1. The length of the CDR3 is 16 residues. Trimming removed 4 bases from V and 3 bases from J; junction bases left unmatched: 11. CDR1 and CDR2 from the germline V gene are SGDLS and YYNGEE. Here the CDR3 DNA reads TGTGCCAGCAGCCCACAGACAGGGGGAAACCGCTACGAGCAGTACTTC. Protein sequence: CASSPQTGGNRYEQYF.

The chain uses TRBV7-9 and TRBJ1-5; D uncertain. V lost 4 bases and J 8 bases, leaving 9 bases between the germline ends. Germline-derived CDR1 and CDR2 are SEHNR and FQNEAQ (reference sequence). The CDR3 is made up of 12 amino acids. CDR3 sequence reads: CASSSLGEPQHF. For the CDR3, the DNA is TGTGCCAGCAGCTCCCTCGGTGAGCCCCAGCATTTT.

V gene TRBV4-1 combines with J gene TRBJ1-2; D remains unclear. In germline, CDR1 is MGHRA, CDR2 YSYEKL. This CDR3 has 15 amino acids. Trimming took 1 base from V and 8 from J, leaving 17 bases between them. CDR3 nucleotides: TGCGCCAGCAGCCAAGCCCCCTGGGGTAGCGAAGGCTACACCTTC. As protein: CASSQAPWGSEGYTF.